The 23 T cell receptor beta chains below were found in one sample sequenced in a study of blood T cell repertoires in COVID-19. The data were produced by immunoSEQ multiplex PCR, yet TCRdb's version contains in-frame clones alone and is incomplete. The sample records roughly 190,000 clones, more than 75% being singletons. The specimen was PBMCs or T cells enriched from blood (not recorded which). All receptors derive from a woman in her forties or fifties with acute COVID-19.

The V gene is TRBV7-9, the J gene TRBJ1-5, with 7 bases matching TRBD1. The ends lost 1 base at V and 6 bases at J; junction bases unmatched: 3. This CDR3 is built from 14 residues. The germline CDR1 and CDR2 sequences are SEHNR and FQNEAQ (reference sequence). The CDR3 DNA follows: TGTGCCAGCAGCTTAGATACAGGGGTTCAGCCCCAGCATTTT. It is translated as CASSLDTGVQPQHF.

The chain combines TRBV6-4 with TRBJ2-1, with 8 bases identical to TRBD2. Germline CDR1 MRHNA, CDR2 SNTAGT. Unmatched junction bases numbered 4, after V lost 4 bases and J lost 2 bases. The CDR3 covers 15 residues. CDR3 sequence reads: CASSAERGTYNEQFF. For the CDR3, the DNA is TGTGCCAGCAGTGCCGAGCGGGGGACCTACAATGAGCAGTTCTTC.

The chain combines TRBV5-1 with TRBJ2-5; 14 nucleotides match TRBD2. V lost 9 bases to trimming and J lost 5 bases; unmatched junction nucleotides: 18. The CDR3 length is 18 residues. Germline CDR1 reads SGHRS; CDR2 reads YFSETQ. The CDR3 region is CATGPGLAGGPLWETQYF. DNA for the CDR3: TGCGCCACCGGTCCTGGACTAGCGGGGGGCCCCCTTTGGGAGACCCAGTACTTC.

The chain combines TRBV29-1 with TRBJ1-4; D is undetermined. There are 11 residues in the CDR3. Trimming shortened V by 7 bases and J by 8 bases, and 11 bases separated the two germline ends. From germline, CDR1 is SQVTM and CDR2 ANQGSEA. The CDR3 DNA sequence: TGCAGCGGCGGGGTGGTAGAAAAACTGTTTTTT. Its protein is CSGGVVEKLFF.

The chain employs TRBV6-5 and TRBJ2-5, with D perhaps TRBD2 (5 bases). Trimming shortened V by 6 bases and J by 2 bases, and 16 bases separated the two germline ends. CDR1 is MNHEY and CDR2 is SVGAGI in the germline V gene. CDR3 length: 15 amino acids. The CDR3 spells CASSLTDTGQETQYF. The CDR3 DNA sequence: TGTGCCAGCAGCCTCACCGACACGGGACAAGAGACCCAGTACTTC.

V and J are TRBV7-6 and TRBJ1-6; D may be TRBD1 (5 bases). Germline-derived CDR1 and CDR2 are SGHVS and FNYEAQ. Between the trimmed V and J ends, which lost 5 bases and 0 bases, there was a span of 11 bases. The length of the CDR3 is 16 residues. CDR3 nucleotides: TGTGCCAGCAGCCCCAGGGAAAGCTCCTATAATTCACCCCTCCACTTT. Translating it yields CASSPRESSYNSPLHF.

The genes are TRBV7-6 and TRBJ1-6; 8 bases line up with TRBD1. Germline V gene data show CDR1 as SGHVS and CDR2 as FNYEAQ. The CDR3 is made up of 16 amino acids. Trimming cost V 0 bases and J 10 bases; bases outside gene matches: 8. The CDR3 sequence is CASSLAATGGYSPLHF. The CDR3 DNA sequence: TGTGCCAGCAGCTTAGCGGCTACAGGGGGTTACTCACCCCTCCACTTT.

This chain links TRBV5-5 with TRBJ1-6; 7 bases are shared with TRBD1. Germline trimming cut 4 bases from V and 5 bases from J; bases unmatched to any gene: 6. Germline V gene sequence: CDR1 SGHKS, CDR2 YYEKEE (reference sequence). The CDR3 contains 15 residues. In DNA, the CDR3 is TGTGCCAGCAGCGTAGGGACAGCAAATAATTCACCCCTCCACTTT. Protein product: CASSVGTANNSPLHF.

The J gene is TRBJ1-1, the V gene TRBV28; no reliable D call. The CDR3 consists of 14 residues. V lost 10 bases and J lost 0, with 15 bases in between. Germline V gene lookup returns CDR1 MDHEN and CDR2 SYDVKM. Here the CDR3 reads CATIWSGLNTEAFF. The CDR3 nucleotides read TGTGCCACCATCTGGAGCGGATTGAACACTGAAGCTTTCTTT.

This clone was counted only a few times. This rearrangement joins TRBV7-9 to TRBJ1-5; TRBD1 is a possible D gene (6 bases). CDR3 length: 14 amino acids. The germline CDR1 and CDR2 sequences are SEHNR and FQNEAQ (reference sequence). Trimming pared 1 base from V and 5 bases from J, leaving 9 bases between. CDR3 residues: CASSLEQGDQPQHF. CDR3 sequence (DNA): TGTGCCAGCAGCTTAGAACAGGGAGATCAGCCCCAGCATTTT.

The gene calls are TRBV2 and TRBJ2-7, with 9 nucleotides matching TRBD1. Trimming at V came to 7 bases and at J to 4 bases, leaving 2 bases not matched to a gene. Germline lookup yields CDR1 SNHLY and CDR2 FYNNEI. The CDR3 length is 12 residues. Here the CDR3 DNA reads TGTGCCAGCACAGGGACAGGGTACGAGCAGTACGTC. Protein: CASTGTGYEQYV.

This clone was found a few times. At the DNA level, this CDR3 is encoded by other sequences in the same sample as well. The genes are TRBV27 and TRBJ2-1; D is perhaps TRBD2 (7 bases). Trimming left V 1 base short and J 2 bases short, with 9 bases between. The CDR3 is 15 amino acids. Germline-derived CDR1 and CDR2 are MNHEY and SMNVEV (reference sequence). CDR3 in DNA: TGTGCCAGCAGTTTATGGGGGGGCCCCTACAATGAGCAGTTCTTC. Translated: CASSLWGGPYNEQFF.

Only a few counts were recorded for this clone. The chain carries TRBV7-7 and TRBJ2-1, with TRBD2 matching over 14 bases. The CDR3 totals 18 residues. The V segment lost 0 bases and the J segment 7 bases; nucleotides outside the gene matches: 8. CDR1 and CDR2 (germline): SSHAT, FNYEAQ (reference sequence). The DNA of the CDR3 is TGTGCCAGCAGCTTAGCCCTCCGGACTAGCGGGGGGAGAAATGAGCAGTTCTTC. Amino acids: CASSLALRTSGGRNEQFF.

The J gene is TRBJ2-1, the V gene TRBV15; D is ambiguous. Deletions cut 1 base from V and 0 bases from J, with 7 bases between. In germline, CDR1 is LNHNV, CDR2 YYDKDF (reference sequence). The CDR3 loop spans 15 amino acids. CDR3 in DNA: TGTGCCACCAGCAGAGTGGGCAACTCCTACAATGAGCAGTTCTTC. It yields the protein CATSRVGNSYNEQFF.

V gene TRBV6-6 combines with J gene TRBJ2-5; tentatively, D is TRBD2 (7 bases). The CDR3 extends over 14 amino acids. Germline values: CDR1 MNHNY, CDR2 SVGAGI (reference sequence). V was clipped by 5 bases and J by 5 bases, with 15 bases between them. CDR3 coding DNA: TGTGCCAGCAGTCCGCCGGGGGGCAGGGAGACCCAGTACTTC. Encoded protein: CASSPPGGRETQYF.

This chain links TRBV6-2 or TRBV6-3 with TRBJ1-5, with D maybe TRBD1 (5 bases). Trimming removed 5 bases at V and 9 bases at J, with 20 bases between. Germline-derived CDR1 and CDR2 are MNHEY and SVGEGT. This CDR3 has 15 residues. The CDR3 DNA is TGTGCCAGCAGTCCGTGGGGTCGGGGGGATCGGCCCCAGCATTTT. This sequence encodes CASSPWGRGDRPQHF.

This rearrangement joins TRBV6-5 to TRBJ1-4; 7 bases fit TRBD1. Germline assignment: CDR1 MNHEY and CDR2 SVGAGI. The V gene end was trimmed by 7 bases and the J gene end by 6 bases; junction bases not matched to a gene: 2. CDR3 length equals 12 residues. The CDR3 nucleotides are TGTGCCAGCAAGGGGGCTTATGAAAAACTGTTTTTT. It codes for CASKGAYEKLFF.

The chain has TRBV9 and TRBJ1-6; D is ambiguous. Per the germline V gene, CDR1 is SGDLS and CDR2 is YYNGEE. This CDR3 comprises 15 residues. V lost 3 bases to trimming and J lost 9 bases, with 16 bases between them. CDR3 residues: CASSGPRNLGSPLHF. For the CDR3, the DNA is TGTGCCAGCAGCGGGCCAAGAAATCTTGGTTCACCCCTCCACTTT.

The V call is TRBV7-9, the J call TRBJ2-1, with D possibly TRBD2 on 6 matching bases. The CDR3 runs to 14 residues. CDR1 and CDR2 (germline): SEHNR, FQNEAQ (reference sequence). V was trimmed by 4 bases and J by 6 bases, leaving 13 bases between them. The CDR3 DNA sequence: TGTGCCAGCAGCTCACCGACTAGTATCAATGAGCAGTTCTTC. Protein: CASSSPTSINEQFF.

The chain couples TRBV27 to TRBJ1-5, with D tentatively TRBD1 (6 bases). Germline CDR1 MNHEY, CDR2 SMNVEV (reference sequence). CDR3 length: 15 residues. V was cut by 2 bases and J by 0 bases, with 8 bases left in between. DNA for the CDR3: TGTGCCAGCAGTTTAAGCAGGGGTAGCAATCAGCCCCAGCATTTT. Translated, it gives CASSLSRGSNQPQHF.

This clone was recorded a few times. V is TRBV2 and J is TRBJ2-5, with a tentative D call TRBD1 (6 bases). The germline V and J ends were trimmed by 7 bases and 5 bases, with 20 bases remaining between them. This CDR3 has 15 amino acids. Germline values: CDR1 SNHLY, CDR2 FYNNEI. CDR3 DNA sequence: TGTGCCAGCACAAACAGGGCCACGCCACGGGAGACCCAGTACTTC. Amino acid sequence: CASTNRATPRETQYF.

This chain joins TRBV4-2 and TRBJ1-5; no clear D. Germline V gives CDR1 LGHNA, CDR2 YNFKEQ. V was clipped by 4 bases and J by 2 bases, with 12 bases between them. This CDR3 comprises 15 residues. The CDR3, as DNA: TGTGCCAGCAGCCCGACCGTCGGGGGCAATCAGCCCCAGCATTTT. This translates into CASSPTVGGNQPQHF.

The sample holds a few counts of this clone. Other DNA variants within this sample encode the same CDR3. J is TRBJ2-7 and V is TRBV7-8; TRBD1 is a possible D gene (5 bases). Trimming pared 0 bases from V and 6 bases from J, leaving 6 bases between. There are 12 residues in the CDR3. CDR1 is SGHVS, CDR2 FQNEAQ, per germline. The CDR3 DNA reads as TGTGCCAGCAGCTTAGCCCAGGGCGAGCAGTACGTC. Its protein product is CASSLAQGEQYV.